These 2 T cell receptor beta chains were all obtained from the same sample, sequenced in a study of shared clonotypes between healthy human individuals (dated by TCRdb to about 2020). The library relied on the immunoSEQ multiplex PCR assay. Drawn from immuneACCESS, this table holds only the in-frame rearrangements with V and J called that TCRdb kept. Clones are partly lost; checked studies trace under half to an unresolved V gene and leave the rest unexplained. For this sample the table gives some 200,000 clones, of which 90% to 95% were detected only once. Around 0.067% of the sample is taken by the ten largest. Sequencing was performed on naive CD4+ T cells sorted from blood. The cell subset or site label, read with the paper, signifies: CD45RA+ positively selected. The source of these receptors is a woman aged 30 to 39 in good health.

This chain uses TRBV5-4 with TRBJ2-3, with D tentatively TRBD1 or TRBD2 (5 bases each). Germline V gene sequence: CDR1 SGHNT, CDR2 YYREEE (reference sequence). The CDR3 length is 14 residues. The ends were cut back, 1 base at V and 3 bases at J, with 9 bases in the middle. This CDR3 is CASSLNWGTDTQYF. In nucleotides, the CDR3 is TGTGCCAGCAGCTTGAACTGGGGGACAGATACGCAGTATTTT.

The chain carries TRBV14 and TRBJ1-1; D is unresolved. This CDR3 comprises 13 residues. Looked up from germline, CDR1 is SGHDN and CDR2 is FVKESK. V was pared by 0 bases and J by 4 bases, with 6 bases between. The CDR3 bases are TGTGCCAGCAGCCAAGACAGCGGCACTGAAGCTTTCTTT. It yields the protein CASSQDSGTEAFF. The variable domain in full, completed from reference TRBV14 and TRBJ1-1, reads EAGVTQFPSHSVIEKGQTVTLRCDPISGHDNLYWYRRVMGKEIKFLLHFVKESKQDESGMPNNRFLAERTGGTYSTLKVQPAELEDSGVYFCASSQDSGTEAFFGQGTRLTVV.